The 25 T cell receptor beta chains below were found in one sample sequenced in a study of blood T cell repertoires in COVID-19 (dated by TCRdb to the early 2020s). The library relied on the immunoSEQ multiplex PCR assay. In TCRdb, the immuneACCESS table is reduced to in-frame sequences with V and J assigned. These tables do not hold every clone; where another copy was compared, an unresolved V gene accounts for under half, and the others remain unexplained. For this sample the table gives about 190,000 clones, of which approximately 78% were detected only once. The ten largest clones represent under 3.5% of the sample. Sequencing was done on a sample of peripheral blood. The receptor set was obtained from a woman aged 80 or over with active or convalescent COVID-19.

This chain links TRBV3-1 (or the pseudogene TRBV3-2) with TRBJ2-3, with 7 positions matching TRBD2. The CDR3 contains 14 residues. CDR1 LGHDT and CDR2 YNNKEL come from the germline V gene (reference sequence). V shed 8 bases, J shed 1 base, and the junction held 6 bases outside the gene matches. CDR3 bases: TGTGCCAGCTCCAATGGGGGGGGCACAGATACGCAGTATTTT. This encodes CASSNGGGTDTQYF.

The genes are TRBV15 and TRBJ2-5; 8 bases align to TRBD1. V trimming: 5 bases; J trimming: 0 bases; junction bases outside the gene matches: 8. Per germline, CDR1 LNHNV and CDR2 YYDKDF (reference sequence). The CDR3 covers 16 residues. The CDR3 spells CATSPWQGAYQETQYF. The CDR3 DNA reads as TGTGCCACCAGCCCATGGCAGGGGGCTTACCAAGAGACCCAGTACTTC. The variable domain in full, with the rest retrieved from reference TRBV15 and TRBJ2-5, is DAMVIQNPRYQVTQFGKPVTLSCSQTLNHNVMYWYQQKSSQAPKLLFHYYDKDFNNEADTPDNFQSRRPNTSFCFLDIRSPGLGDTAMYLCATSPWQGAYQETQYFGPGTRLLVL.

This clone was seen a handful of times. The V and J genes are TRBV4-2 and TRBJ2-2, with TRBD1 matching 9 bases. J was trimmed by 1 base and V by 0 bases; bases with no gene match: 3. Germline V gives CDR1 LGHNA, CDR2 YNFKEQ. This CDR3 region has 17 residues. The CDR3 reads CASSQDPGQGNTGELFF. The CDR3 nucleotides are TGTGCCAGCAGCCAAGATCCGGGACAGGGGAACACCGGGGAGCTGTTTTTT.

This chain links TRBV5-1 with TRBJ1-2; a possible D gene is TRBD1 (5 bases). Trimming took 2 bases from V and 8 from J, leaving 19 bases between them. The germline gives CDR1 SGHRS, CDR2 YFSETQ. CDR3 length: 15 residues. In DNA form, the CDR3 reads TGCGCCAGCAGCTTCATTGCGGGGGAAAGTGGCGGCTACACCTTC. It yields the protein CASSFIAGESGGYTF.

The table lists this clone with a count of one. The rearrangement uses TRBV5-6 and TRBJ1-6, with D unresolved. There are 15 residues in the CDR3. Germline V gene sequence: CDR1 SGHDT, CDR2 YYEEEE. The germline V and J ends were trimmed by 2 bases and 10 bases, with 16 bases remaining between them. This CDR3 is CASSFLGAAGSPLHF. CDR3 nucleotides: TGTGCCAGCAGCTTTCTGGGTGCGGCGGGGTCACCCCTCCACTTT.

This chain links TRBV29-1 with TRBJ1-2; the D gene is possibly TRBD1 (5 bases). Looked up from germline, CDR1 is SQVTM and CDR2 is ANQGSEA. CDR3 size: 12 residues. The ends were cut back, 4 bases at V and 8 bases at J, with 14 bases in the middle. CDR3 in DNA: TGCAGCGTTGTGGCAGGCTCAGGGGGCTACACCTTC. As protein: CSVVAGSGGYTF.

V gene TRBV11-3 combines with J gene TRBJ2-3, with D uncertain. This CDR3 has 17 amino acids. The V end was cut by 1 base, the J end by 4 bases, with 18 bases between. Germline V gene sequence: CDR1 SGHNT, CDR2 YENEEA. CDR3 DNA sequence: TGTGCCAGCAGCTTAGGACGATTGGGCTACATTTCAGATACGCAGTATTTT. It is translated as CASSLGRLGYISDTQYF. The full variable domain, completed using reference TRBV11-3 and TRBJ2-3, is EAGVVQSPRYKIIEKKQPVAFWCNPISGHNTLYWYLQNLGQGPELLIRYENEEAVDDSQLPKDRFSAERLKGVDSTLKIQPAELGDSAVYLCASSLGRLGYISDTQYFGPGTRLTVL.

This chain uses TRBV11-2 with TRBJ1-2; possible D gene TRBD1, 6 bases. The germline gives CDR1 SGHAT, CDR2 FQNNGV. This CDR3 comprises 15 residues. Between the trimmed V and J ends, which lost 4 bases and 6 bases, there was a span of 18 bases. CDR3 region: CASSSYREWGNGYTF. The CDR3 bases are TGTGCCAGCAGCTCTTACAGGGAGTGGGGTAATGGCTACACCTTC.

The chain recombines TRBV28 with TRBJ2-5; 8 positions agree with TRBD1. The CDR3 totals 14 residues. Looked up from germline, CDR1 is MDHEN and CDR2 is SYDVKM. J gave up 4 bases and V 4 bases, and 5 bases lay outside the gene matches. CDR3 bases: TGTGCCAGCAGTTCCCGCGACAGGGGAGAGACCCAGTACTTC. This sequence encodes CASSSRDRGETQYF.

This clone was found once. This chain uses TRBV7-2 with TRBJ1-4, with TRBD1 identical over 7 bases. Germline V lookup: CDR1 SGHTA, CDR2 FQGNSA. The CDR3 totals 16 residues. V trimming: 1 base; J trimming: 8 bases; junction bases outside the gene matches: 10. The CDR3: CASSLGRGRIREKLFF. In nucleotides, the CDR3 is TGTGCCAGCAGCTTAGGGAGGGGGCGCATTCGGGAAAAACTGTTTTTT.

The chain recombines TRBV30 with TRBJ2-5; the D gene is possibly TRBD2 (5 bases). Trimming pared 0 bases from V and 11 bases from J, leaving 16 bases between. This CDR3 contains 13 residues. Germline values: CDR1 GTSNPN, CDR2 SVGIG (reference sequence). The CDR3 DNA reads TGTGCCTGGAGTGTTCAAGCCCGTAGGAGGCAGTACTTC. As protein: CAWSVQARRRQYF.

The V call is TRBV5-4, the J call TRBJ1-1; possibly TRBD1 for D (5 bases). Germline-derived CDR1 and CDR2 are SGHNT and YYREEE (reference sequence). CDR3 length: 13 residues. V was clipped by 4 bases and J by 1 base, with 8 bases between them. CDR3 loop: CASSPDKNTEAFF. CDR3 coding DNA: TGTGCCAGCAGCCCGGACAAGAACACTGAAGCTTTCTTT.

A single count supports this clone. The junction differs from germline at one of its ends, possibly a read error. This sequence joins TRBV11-2 and TRBJ1-1, with D tentatively TRBD1 (6 bases). The CDR3 totals 10 residues. Germline V gene sequence: CDR1 SGHAT, CDR2 FQNNGV. The CDR3 region is CASSSRQVIF. The CDR3 coding sequence is TGTGCCAGCAGCTCTCGACAGGTCATCTTT.

This clone was detected only once. A much larger clone is a single base away; this may be a read error. This sample also contains other DNA sequences that code for the same CDR3. The chain uses TRBV28 and TRBJ1-6; D not resolved. Deletions cut 8 bases from V and 9 bases from J, with 17 bases between. Germline CDR1 and CDR2: MDHEN and SYDVKM. This CDR3 has 14 amino acids. For the CDR3, the DNA is TGTGCCAGCGTTAAGGGAGTCGGTGGTTCACCCCTCCACTTT. This codes for CASVKGVGGSPLHF.

The CDR3 bases are TGTGCCAGCAGTCTCGGCACTGAAGCTTTCTTT. Translation: CASSLGTEAFF. This rearrangement joins TRBV2 to TRBJ1-1; D is uncertain. CDR1 is SNHLY and CDR2 is FYNNEI in the germline V gene. The CDR3 length is 11 residues. Trimming cost V 5 bases and J 4 bases, with 5 bases left between them. The variable domain in full, with the rest retrieved from reference TRBV2 and TRBJ1-1, is EPEVTQTPSHQVTQMGQEVILRCVPISNHLYFYWYRQILGQKVEFLVSFYNNEISEKSEIFDDQFSVERPDGSNFTLKIRSTKLEDSAMYFCASSLGTEAFFGQGTRLTVV.

CDR3 nucleotides: TGTGCCAGCAGGCCTCCCTTACCGGGACAAGTTACCGAGCAGTACTTC. This codes for CASRPPLPGQVTEQYF. The chain carries TRBV28 and TRBJ2-7; tentatively, D is TRBD1 (6 bases). The germline V gene encodes CDR1 MDHEN and CDR2 SYDVKM. The V gene lost 6 bases and the J gene lost 6 bases, with 24 bases spanning the gap. The CDR3 runs 16 residues.

The chain is built from TRBV19 and TRBJ2-1, with D unresolved. The CDR3 is 15 residues long. The V end lost 2 bases, the J end lost 5 bases, and 13 bases lay between the germline ends. The germline CDR1 and CDR2 sequences are LNHDA and SQIVND (reference sequence). CDR3 coding DNA: TGTGCCAGTAGTATACTCATGACGGGTGACAATGAGCAGTTCTTC. Protein sequence: CASSILMTGDNEQFF.

This clone was found once. This chain links TRBV4-2 with TRBJ2-5, with 10 positions matching TRBD1. Germline CDR1 LGHNA, CDR2 YNFKEQ. The CDR3 totals 14 residues. V shed 3 bases and J 4 bases; nucleotides not matched to a gene: 2. The CDR3 loop is CASSQGQGTETQYF. CDR3 nucleotide sequence: TGTGCCAGCAGCCAGGGACAGGGGACAGAGACCCAGTACTTC.

The genes are TRBV7-2 and TRBJ1-5, with 9 bases that match TRBD1. The length of the CDR3 is 14 residues. CDR1 and CDR2 from the germline V gene are SGHTA and FQGNSA. Germline trimming cut 4 bases from V and 4 bases from J; bases unmatched to any gene: 2. CDR3 DNA: TGTGCCAGCAGCTCGGACAGGGGAAATCAGCCCCAGCATTTT. Translating gives CASSSDRGNQPQHF.

The CDR3 loop is CASSRRDRNEKLFF. The DNA for the CDR3 is TGTGCCAGCAGCCGCAGGGACAGGAATGAAAAACTGTTTTTT. This chain uses TRBV3-1 (or the pseudogene TRBV3-2) with TRBJ1-4; 8 bases fit TRBD1. V was clipped by 4 bases and J by 5 bases; unmatched bases: 3. Germline CDR1 is LGHDT and CDR2 is YNNKEL (reference sequence). CDR3 size: 14 residues.

J is TRBJ2-7 and V is TRBV7-9; D gene ambiguous. The V end lost 2 bases, the J end lost 4 bases, and 12 bases lay between the germline ends. The CDR3 extends over 14 amino acids. In germline, CDR1 is SEHNR, CDR2 FQNEAQ (reference sequence). The CDR3 sequence is CASSLSGLSYEQYF. The DNA for the CDR3 is TGTGCCAGCAGCTTATCTGGGCTTTCTTACGAGCAGTACTTC.

This clone was counted once. This chain links TRBV28 with TRBJ1-1; D is undetermined. The germline V gene encodes CDR1 MDHEN and CDR2 SYDVKM. The CDR3 has 13 residues. The V end was cut by 5 bases, the J end by 1 base, with 8 bases between. CDR3 residues: CASSRQANTEAFF. The CDR3 coding sequence is TGTGCCAGCAGTCGGCAGGCGAACACTGAAGCTTTCTTT.

The chain has TRBV5-8 and TRBJ1-6; D is possibly TRBD1 (6 bases). The CDR3 consists of 14 residues. Per the germline V gene, CDR1 is SGHTS and CDR2 is YDEGEE. Trimming left V 5 bases short and J 7 bases short, with 13 bases between. The CDR3 sequence: CASRWDTPNSPLHF. CDR3 in DNA: TGTGCCAGCAGGTGGGACACCCCGAATTCACCCCTCCACTTT.

V gene TRBV28 combines with J gene TRBJ1-2; TRBD1 matches at 7 bases. This CDR3 spans 13 amino acids. Germline CDR1 reads MDHEN; CDR2 reads SYDVKM. Trimming at V came to 6 bases and at J to 5 bases, leaving 6 bases not matched to a gene. The CDR3: CASSKGQMYGYTF. In nucleotides, the CDR3 is TGTGCCAGCAGCAAGGGACAGATGTATGGCTACACCTTC.

This clone appeared a few times. The chain recombines TRBV5-1 with TRBJ2-2; D perhaps matches TRBD2 (5 bases). From germline, CDR1 is SGHRS and CDR2 YFSETQ. The CDR3 extends over 13 amino acids. V was shortened by 0 bases and J by 5 bases, with 5 bases between the two germline ends. The chain's CDR3 is CASSLGGTGELFF. The CDR3 DNA is TGCGCCAGCAGCTTGGGCGGGACCGGGGAGCTGTTTTTT.